These 15 T cell receptor beta chains were all obtained from the same sample, sequenced in a study of blood T cell repertoires in COVID-19. The method was immunoSEQ multiplex PCR; TCRdb's version includes in-frame clones alone and lacks a portion of them. The sample has about 340,000 clones, around 87% seen once. Input material: peripheral blood. These TCRs come from a woman between 45 and 60 years old with COVID-19, enrolled during active disease.

The chain is built from TRBV19 and TRBJ1-6; unclear D gene. The CDR3 runs 13 residues. Germline values: CDR1 LNHDA, CDR2 SQIVND (reference sequence). The germline V and J ends were trimmed by 0 bases and 10 bases, with 7 bases remaining between them. CDR3: CASSIDLRSPLHF. The CDR3 DNA sequence: TGTGCCAGTAGTATAGATCTTCGGTCACCCCTCCACTTT.

The CDR3 DNA reads as TGTGCCAGTAGTCAGCCGGGACAGAGAAACACCATATATTTT. Its translation: CASSQPGQRNTIYF. The chain combines TRBV19 with TRBJ1-3; 7 bases match TRBD1. This CDR3 region has 14 residues. The germline CDR1 and CDR2 sequences are LNHDA and SQIVND (reference sequence). V lost 5 bases and J lost 5; bases outside the gene matches: 6.

The V call is TRBV7-8, the J call TRBJ1-1; weak D call: TRBD1 (5 bases). There are 15 residues in the CDR3. Trimming removed 1 base at V and 1 base at J, with 10 bases between. CDR1 is SGHVS and CDR2 is FQNEAQ in the germline V gene. The CDR3 protein is CASSLVGAANTEAFF. For the CDR3, the DNA is TGTGCCAGCAGCTTAGTTGGGGCTGCGAACACTGAAGCTTTCTTT. The full variable domain, completed using reference TRBV7-8 and TRBJ1-1, is GAGVSQSPRYKVAKRGQDVALRCDPISGHVSLFWYQQALGQGPEFLTYFQNEAQLDKSGLPSDRFFAERPEGSVSTLKIQRTQQEDSAVYLCASSLVGAANTEAFFGQGTRLTVV.

This chain uses TRBV24-1 with TRBJ1-1; 8 nucleotides align to TRBD1. V trimming: 12 bases; J trimming: 1 base; junction bases outside the gene matches: 6. This CDR3 has 13 amino acids. CDR1 and CDR2 (germline): KGHDR, SFDVKD. The CDR3 coding sequence is TGTGCCTCCGCCGGGACAGGGAACACTGAAGCTTTCTTT. Its protein is CASAGTGNTEAFF.

This clone showed up just once. The chain has TRBV24-1 and TRBJ2-1; D may be TRBD2 (5 bases). The CDR3 loop spans 13 amino acids. CDR1 is KGHDR and CDR2 is SFDVKD in the germline V gene. V was shortened by 1 base and J by 5 bases, with 5 bases between the two germline ends. CDR3 region: CATSDFGNNEQFF. The CDR3 nucleotides read TGTGCCACCAGTGATTTCGGGAACAATGAGCAGTTCTTC.

The chain joins TRBV7-9 to TRBJ1-1; 7 nucleotides agree with TRBD1. Germline CDR1 reads SEHNR; CDR2 reads FQNEAQ (reference sequence). The ends lost 1 base at V and 5 bases at J; junction bases unmatched: 4. CDR3 size: 14 residues. CDR3 residues: CASSLGAGGTEAFF. CDR3 coding DNA: TGTGCCAGCAGCTTAGGGGCAGGGGGGACTGAAGCTTTCTTT.

This chain uses TRBV18 with TRBJ1-3; no firm D call. The germline V gene encodes CDR1 KGHSH and CDR2 LQKENI. The CDR3 has 16 residues. Trimming shortened V by 0 bases and J by 4 bases, and 13 bases separated the two germline ends. CDR3 in amino acids: CASSPPRPFGGNTIYF. The CDR3 DNA is TGTGCCAGCTCACCACCCAGACCATTCGGGGGAAACACCATATATTTT.

In this sample, this clone turned up once. The rearrangement joins TRBV12-5 to TRBJ2-5; D perhaps matches TRBD2 (5 bases). Germline V gives CDR1 LGHNT, CDR2 FRNRAP. V was shortened by 2 bases and J by 5 bases, with 18 bases between the two germline ends. The CDR3 is 16 amino acids. The CDR3 DNA is TGTGCTAGTGGTTTGCCACGGGAAAAGCCCAGGGAGACCCAGTACTTC. Translated, it gives CASGLPREKPRETQYF.

The chain has TRBV5-1 and TRBJ1-4; no clear D gene. The germline V gene encodes CDR1 SGHRS and CDR2 YFSETQ. CDR3 length equals 16 residues. The V end lost 3 bases, the J end lost 8 bases, and 20 bases lay between the germline ends. The chain's CDR3 is CASSSTTTRQGEKLFF. For the CDR3, the DNA is TGCGCCAGCAGCTCGACTACCACACGACAAGGGGAAAAACTGTTTTTT.

The V call is TRBV6-2 or TRBV6-3, the J call TRBJ1-1, with D possibly being TRBD1 (6 bases). V was clipped by 2 bases and J by 0 bases, with 16 bases between them. The CDR3 runs to 17 residues. CDR1 and CDR2 (germline): MNHEY, SVGEGT. CDR3 protein: CASSYMGARNLNTEAFF. The CDR3 DNA reads as TGTGCCAGCAGTTACATGGGGGCCCGGAACTTGAACACTGAAGCTTTCTTT.

In its sample, this clone was seen a few times. The V and J genes are TRBV5-8 and TRBJ1-3; 10 nucleotides match TRBD1. The ends lost 5 bases at V and 6 bases at J; junction bases unmatched: 2. In germline, CDR1 is SGHTS, CDR2 YDEGEE. The CDR3 runs 13 residues. Here the CDR3 reads CASRGTGANTIYF. The CDR3 DNA reads as TGTGCCAGCAGGGGGACAGGGGCAAACACCATATATTTT. The full variable domain, rest sourced from reference TRBV5-8 and TRBJ1-3, is EAGVTQSPTHLIKTRGQQATLRCSPISGHTSVYWYQQALGLGLQFLLWYDEGEERNRGNFPPRFSGRQFPNYSSELNVNALELEDSALYLCASRGTGANTIYFGEGSWLTVV.

This clone was seen once. The genes are TRBV7-9 and TRBJ2-1; 10 bases agree with TRBD2. V shed 5 bases and J 4 bases; nucleotides not matched to a gene: 5. The CDR3 loop spans 15 amino acids. Germline V gene sequence: CDR1 SEHNR, CDR2 FQNEAQ (reference sequence). CDR3 amino acids: CASSPGLAVYNEQFF. The CDR3 DNA follows: TGTGCCAGCAGCCCTGGACTAGCGGTATACAATGAGCAGTTCTTC.

The chain is built from TRBV11-3 and TRBJ2-1; 8 nucleotides match TRBD2. Trimming removed 1 base from V and 6 bases from J; junction bases left unmatched: 5. CDR3 length: 15 residues. Germline V gene sequence: CDR1 SGHNT, CDR2 YENEEA. The chain's CDR3 is CASSLVSGRRNEQFF. The DNA for the CDR3 is TGTGCCAGCAGCTTAGTAAGCGGGAGACGCAATGAGCAGTTCTTC.

This clone has a handful of counts. At the DNA level, this CDR3 is encoded by other sequences in the same sample as well. The chain carries TRBV29-1 and TRBJ1-1; TRBD1 aligns across 10 bases. V trimming: 7 bases; J trimming: 4 bases; junction bases outside the gene matches: 3. The CDR3 extends over 12 amino acids. Germline CDR1 reads SQVTM; CDR2 reads ANQGSEA. CDR3 sequence: CSGRTGGTEAFF. The CDR3 DNA reads TGCAGCGGGAGGACAGGGGGCACTGAAGCTTTCTTT.

Only a few counts were recorded for this clone. The CDR3 spells CANGQDEKLFF. The DNA of the CDR3 is TGTGCCAACGGACAGGATGAAAAACTGTTTTTT. This chain connects TRBV2 to TRBJ1-4; 7 nucleotides agree with TRBD1. Trimming cost V 10 bases and J 6 bases; bases outside gene matches: 2. The germline gives CDR1 SNHLY, CDR2 FYNNEI. This CDR3 contains 11 residues.